The following is a TCR beta chain sequence with its context. The data belong to a study of T cell changes during pregnancy in multiple sclerosis. Measured with immunoSEQ multiplex PCR; TCRdb has only the in-frame clones, and not every one. Of under 50,000 clones listed, approximately 95% are singletons. This clonotype originated in a female donor with multiple sclerosis, enrolled in a pregnancy study. The specimen comprised CD8+ T cells from peripheral blood mononuclear cells, sampled in the first trimester of pregnancy.

The CDR3 reads CASSVRLDGFEQYF. CDR3 in DNA: TGTGCCAGCAGTGTTCGGCTAGACGGTTTCGAGCAGTACTTC. This chain connects TRBV2 to TRBJ2-7; D gene uncertain. The V end lost 4 bases, the J end lost 6 bases, and 16 bases lay between the germline ends. The CDR3 loop spans 14 amino acids. CDR1 SNHLY and CDR2 FYNNEI come from the germline V gene.